This TCR beta chain was identified in a study of identical twins (dated by TCRdb to about 2016). With respect to the entire study: To test whether fetal clonotypes persist, the study used deep sequencing on TCR alpha and beta repertoires from monozygotic twins, unrelated adults of various ages, and cord blood. Replicate twin experiments were performed at different times using different library preparation protocols to rule out contamination.

The library was made by 5' RACE. Sequencing was carried out with an Illumina HiSeq 2000. A universal primer binding site was introduced by template switching, and a unique molecular identifier was present in the final cDNA, enabling accurate counting of TCR cDNA molecules. Specific primers in the conserved constant-segment region were used to synthesize first-strand cDNA for TCR alpha and beta chains. To control for contamination, every cDNA library was double barcoded, receiving both a SMART-Mk sample barcode and Illumina barcodes. TruSeq adapter sequences, together with Illumina sample barcodes, were added in two successive PCR steps. The Illumina HiSeq platform was used with custom primers to sequence TCR alpha and beta cDNA libraries. The authors processed their data as follows. MiGEC processed the raw reads to extract unique molecular identifiers, while MiXCR was used to determine the CDR3 positions. For each individual, recombination models were inferred using an EM algorithm with the repgenHMM and IGoR tools. The analysis of shared clonotypes was done with the tcR package in R, with sharing normalized by the product of cloneset sizes. To study raw recombination free of thymic and clonal selection effects, out-of-frame nonproductive sequences were analyzed. Using fastp trimming at Q25 and MiXCR clonotype assembly, TCRdb reanalyzed the public sequencing data and kept in-frame beta chains. Each entry is one CDR3 protein sequence, shown with its most common DNA and genes. TCRdb's processing, not the authors' own work, is the source of the V and J calls. This sample has nearly 900,000 distinct CDR3 sequences in its table, and 10% to 15% of those were observed once. Around 1.5% of the sample lies in the top ten.

General study outcomes and caveats: Invariant T cells such as MAIT and iNKT could partly confound zero-insertion analyses, though diverse VJ usage argued against this for most clonotypes. Because the same donors could not be followed over many years, the conclusions relied on cross-sectional statistical analysis. In monozygotic twins, recombination models systematically underestimated out-of-frame TCR alpha sharing, but the models matched the sharing seen between unrelated individuals. A weaker excess of twin sharing was found in beta out-of-frame sequences because the signal-to-noise ratio was lowered by fewer shared sequences. Out-of-frame TCR alpha sequences shared between twins showed an excess of low generation-probability sequences compared with coincidental sharing between unrelated individuals. Fewer insertions were carried by abundant cord blood beta clonotypes; a weaker similar trend was observed in young adult naive repertoires, while no such trend was observed in memory repertoires.

On this clonotype: Its cognate antigen has yet to be identified. Base-call qualities are not available, and no considerably larger clone is one nucleotide away.

Only healthy Caucasian donors were included. The twin cohort comprised three pairs of female monozygotic twins, all aged about 18 to 29 years. Peripheral blood mononuclear cells were used as the source from which RNA for TCR libraries was isolated. Here V drops 0 bases and J drops 1 base, and the junction holds 3 bases not matched to any gene. Per the germline V gene, MGHRA is the CDR1 and YSYEKL is the CDR2. CDR3 length: 16 amino acids, cysteine to phenylalanine. Here the CDR3 DNA is all that survives: 48 bases in frame from base 1. The same specimen was also included in a second study, on yellow fever vaccine responses in identical twins. From that second study: The authors reported that the T cell response to vaccination in identical twins appeared partly convergent and partly personalized. In the study, vaccine-responding T cell clones were precisely tracked in identical twins.

Sequenced input: PBMCs. The chain links TRBV4-1 with TRBJ1-1; TRBD1 lines up with 9 middle nucleotides. This sequence originates from a woman aged 18-29 years in good health. The DNA sequence is given as TGCGCCAGCAGCCAAGAAATGACAGGGGGGAACACTGAAGCTTTCTTT. This gives the protein CASSQEMTGGNTEAFF.